Sequencing of this T cell receptor beta chain was carried out in a study of Ad26.COV2.S vaccination and SARS-CoV-2 variants. Whole-study findings and limits: Vaccine and placebo groups showed comparable non-spike TCR breadth.

This table comes from immunoSEQ multiplex PCR, and its TCRdb copy is limited to in-frame clones, with some not included. The table shows approximately 410,000 clones, with about 92% occurring only once. The V gene lost 9 bases and the J gene lost 0 bases, with 12 bases spanning the gap. This CDR3 spans 14 amino acids. Germline assignment: CDR1 WSHSY and CDR2 SAAADI. A note on this clone: The antigen is not known.

Documented treatment: some 19 received Ad26.COV2.S at low or high dose, single or two shots; roughly 5 received placebo; per-sample allocation not given. At day 63 after the first vaccine or placebo injection, samples were drawn. Immunization relied on an Ad26 vector, which expressed Wuhan-strain SARS-CoV-2 spike. The receptor comes from a person aged 18 to 65 who received the Ad26.COV2.S COVID-19 vaccine or a placebo. The starting material was peripheral blood, obtained in a trial of Ad26.COV2.S vaccine versus placebo. The genes are TRBV10-2 and TRBJ1-5; tentatively, D is TRBD1 (5 bases). The CDR3 here is CASRDGHSNQPQHF. The CDR3, as DNA: TGCGCCAGTCGGGACGGGCATAGCAATCAGCCCCAGCATTTT.